These T cell receptor beta chains were read from a single sample in a study of PD-1 blockade in classical Hodgkin lymphoma. Clones were sequenced by immunoSEQ multiplex PCR, and TCRdb holds only the in-frame ones, with some missing. The sample yields over 25,000 clones, approximately 72% seen once. The sample here was peripheral blood mononuclear cells (PBMCs), taken before the fourth cycle of nivolumab. These receptors were obtained from a human donor with classical Hodgkin lymphoma. CDR3s include the opening cysteine and the closing phenylalanine or tryptophan. The order of the fields is J gene, D gene, clone size, V gene, CDR3 protein, CDR3 DNA. A D gene is named only where the DNA matches it firmly. Clone size appears in some rows only: once, few, many, or a class for an expanded clone.

>TRBJ1-2|TRBD1|-|TRBV4-3
CASSQDPTGGYGYTF
TGCGCCAGCAGCCAAGATCCGACAGGGGGATATGGCTACACCTTC
>TRBJ2-7|TRBD2|-|TRBV4-3
CASSQERVPSGRGYEQYF
TGCGCCAGCAGCCAAGAACGTGTCCCTAGCGGGAGGGGCTACGAGCAGTACTTC
>TRBJ2-3|TRBD2|-|TRBV6-5
CASSLTSLFTDTQYF
TGTGCCAGCAGTCTGACTAGCTTATTCACAGATACGCAGTATTTT
>TRBJ2-3|-|-|TRBV5-6
CASSFQTGTTSVTQYF
TGTGCCAGCAGCTTCCAGACAGGAACAACTTCAGTTACGCAGTATTTT
>TRBJ2-3|TRBD2|once|TRBV4-2
CASSQEGGGAITDTQYF
TGTGCCAGCAGCCAAGAGGGCGGGGGGGCTATCACAGATACGCAGTATTTT
>TRBJ2-7|-|once|TRBV19
CASSIFAGTYEQYF
TGTGCCAGTAGTATCTTTGCGGGAACCTACGAGCAGTACTTC
>TRBJ1-1|TRBD1|-|TRBV6-5
CASSSTGIGNTEAFF
TGTGCCAGCAGTTCGACAGGGATAGGGAACACTGAAGCTTTCTTT
>TRBJ1-5|TRBD1|-|TRBV28
CASSLVTGVGQPQHF
TGTGCCAGCAGTTTAGTTACAGGGGTTGGTCAGCCCCAGCATTTT
>TRBJ1-1|-|-|TRBV2
CASSDESSPNEAFF
TGTGCCAGCAGTGACGAATCTTCTCCAAATGAGGCTTTCTTT
>TRBJ1-2|-|once|TRBV6-1
CASSPQGSNGYTF
TGTGCCAGCAGTCCACAGGGCTCGAATGGCTACACCTTC
>TRBJ2-5|-|once|TRBV9
CASSVGPMNQRPGAQYF
TGTGCCAGCAGCGTAGGCCCTATGAATCAGCGGCCAGGGGCCCAGTACTTC
>TRBJ1-5|-|-|TRBV7-2
CASSLGGGLYQPQHF
TGTGCCAGCAGCTTAGGGGGGGGGCTTTATCAGCCCCAGCATTTT
>TRBJ2-1|-|once|TRBV5-1
CASSFGGVLYNEQFF
TGCGCCAGCAGCTTTGGTGGGGTCCTTTACAATGAGCAGTTCTTC
>TRBJ2-7|-|-|TRBV7-2
CASSSGTIYEQYF
TGTGCCAGCAGCTCGGGAACGATTTACGAGCAGTACTTC
>TRBJ1-5|-|-|TRBV7-3
CASSLGKEGTNQPQHF
TGTGCCAGCAGCTTAGGTAAGGAGGGGACTAATCAGCCCCAGCATTTT
>TRBJ1-4|-|-|TRBV7-2
CASSSYSRGFGEKLFF
TGTGCCAGCAGCTCATACTCCAGGGGCTTCGGCGAAAAACTGTTTTTT
>TRBJ2-7|TRBD2|-|TRBV29-1
CSVESGATSEQYF
TGCAGCGTTGAAAGCGGGGCTACTAGCGAGCAGTACTTC
>TRBJ2-3|-|-|TRBV4-1
CASSRAELASITDTQYF
TGCGCCAGCAGCCGAGCCGAGCTAGCTTCTATCACAGATACGCAGTATTTT
>TRBJ2-7|-|-|TRBV7-8
CASSDYYEQYF
TGTGCCAGCAGCGACTACTACGAGCAGTACTTC
>TRBJ2-7|-|-|TRBV4-2
CASSQGGQSSYEQYF
TGTGCCAGCAGCCAGGGCGGGCAGAGCTCCTACGAGCAGTATTTC
>TRBJ1-2|-|few|TRBV7-2
CASSSVFLSYTF
TGTGCCAGCAGCTCAGTCTTTTTGAGCTACACCTTC
>TRBJ2-5|TRBD2|-|TRBV5-1
CASSSGSDREAQYF
TGCGCCAGCAGCTCGGGATCGGACCGGGAGGCCCAGTACTTC
>TRBJ1-2|-|-|TRBV18
CASSPRERNYGYTF
TGTGCCAGCTCACCACGGGAGAGGAATTATGGCTACACCTTC
>TRBJ1-1|-|-|TRBV4-3
CASSQEAWATTEAFF
TGCGCCAGCAGCCAAGAGGCGTGGGCGACTACTGAAGCTTTCTTT
>TRBJ1-2|-|-|TRBV27
CASSLWGGMGYTF
TGTGCCAGCAGTTTATGGGGAGGGATGGGCTACACCTTC
>TRBJ2-7|-|-|TRBV7-9
CASSSGAAPYEQYF
TGTGCCAGCAGCTCTGGGGCGGCCCCCTACGAGCAGTACTTC
>TRBJ2-3|TRBD2|-|TRBV5-1
CASSLGGGTDTQYF
TGCGCCAGCAGCCTTGGGGGGGGCACAGATACGCAGTATTTT
>TRBJ2-1|-|-|TRBV6-5
CASSYSIGGSYNEQFF
TGTGCCAGCAGTTACTCTATAGGGGGGTCGTACAATGAGCAGTTCTTC
>TRBJ2-7|-|few|TRBV9
CASSVDWGNYEQYF
TGTGCCAGCAGCGTAGACTGGGGAAACTACGAGCAGTACTTC
>TRBJ1-2|-|-|TRBV5-1
CASSLDRVYGYTF
TGCGCCAGCAGCTTGGACAGGGTCTATGGCTACACCTTC
>TRBJ1-1|-|-|TRBV16
CASSQSGTGGTEAFF
TGTGCCAGCAGCCAATCGGGTACGGGAGGCACTGAAGCTTTCTTT
>TRBJ1-1|-|-|TRBV6-5
CASTLLGRNTEAFF
TGTGCCAGCACCCTGTTGGGCCGGAACACTGAAGCTTTCTTT
>TRBJ2-1|-|-|TRBV30
CAWSVPGYNEQFF
TGTGCCTGGAGTGTGCCGGGGTACAATGAGCAGTTCTTC
>TRBJ1-2|-|few|TRBV14
CASSQDLVAGYTF
TGTGCCAGCAGCCAAGATCTCGTTGCGGGCTACACCTTC
>TRBJ1-1|-|-|TRBV19
CASSIRDTGRNTEAFF
TGTGCCAGTAGTATAAGGGACACAGGGCGAAACACTGAAGCTTTCTTT